The 14 T cell receptor beta chains in this list originate from one sample, sequenced in a study of T cell responses to AZD1222 COVID-19 vaccine. Libraries were prepared by immunoSEQ multiplex PCR; TCRdb keeps only in-frame clonotypes and omits some of them. This sample has fewer than 200,000 clones, with about 88% found just once. The sequenced sample was peripheral blood, obtained on day 0 of AZD1222 vaccination. These receptor sequences come from an adult in good health.

This chain uses TRBV9 with TRBJ2-1; TRBD2 matches 7 bases. J lost 4 bases, V lost 4 bases, and 8 bases had no gene match. Germline values: CDR1 SGDLS, CDR2 YYNGEE. The CDR3 length is 15 residues. CDR3 in amino acids: CASSLSLAEYNEQFF. The CDR3 DNA reads as TGTGCCAGCAGCCTAAGTCTAGCGGAATACAATGAGCAGTTCTTC.

This rearrangement joins TRBV5-1 to TRBJ2-1; 10 positions match TRBD2. Germline CDR1 is SGHRS and CDR2 is YFSETQ. V lost 3 bases to trimming and J lost 8 bases; unmatched junction nucleotides: 14. The length of the CDR3 is 17 residues. The chain's CDR3 is CASSSAEAASGSYEQFF. The CDR3 nucleotides are TGCGCCAGCAGCTCAGCTGAAGCGGCTAGCGGGAGTTATGAGCAGTTCTTC.

The CDR3 nucleotides are TGTGCCAGCAGCTTAAGCGGGGGGGCCGCGGCAGATACGCAGTATTTT. Residues: CASSLSGGAAADTQYF. J is TRBJ2-3 and V is TRBV7-6; the match to TRBD2 covers 10 bases. CDR1 is SGHVS and CDR2 is FNYEAQ in the germline V gene. The J segment lost 4 bases and the V segment lost 2 bases, leaving 6 bases of the junction unmatched. There are 16 residues in the CDR3.

This rearrangement joins TRBV4-3 to TRBJ2-1, with D uncertain. CDR1 is LGHNA, CDR2 YSLEER, per germline. The CDR3 is 16 residues long. V was shortened by 0 bases and J by 1 base, with 10 bases between the two germline ends. CDR3 nucleotides: TGCGCCAGCAGCCAAGAGGGCGTCGTTTCCTACAATGAGCAGTTCTTC. Its translation: CASSQEGVVSYNEQFF.

V and J are TRBV7-3 and TRBJ2-1; 10 bases line up with TRBD2. The germline CDR1 and CDR2 sequences are SGHTA and FQGTGA. The CDR3 loop spans 15 amino acids. The junction had 6 bases not matched to a gene; V was cut back by 0 bases and J by 10 bases. DNA for the CDR3: TGTGCCAGCAGCTTAACTACTAGCGGGGCTCGAGAGCAGTTCTTC. Translating gives CASSLTTSGAREQFF.

This chain connects TRBV28 to TRBJ2-7; D gene uncertain. Between the trimmed V and J ends, which lost 4 bases and 3 bases, there was a span of 10 bases. The CDR3 is 13 amino acids. Per the germline V gene, CDR1 is MDHEN and CDR2 is SYDVKM. The CDR3, as DNA: TGTGCCAGCAGTTCGGCCCCTCACTACGAGCAGTACTTC. Encoded protein: CASSSAPHYEQYF.

CDR3 sequence: CASSLWTSGANVLTF. In nucleotides, the CDR3 is TGTGCCAGCAGTTTATGGACCTCTGGGGCCAACGTCCTGACTTTC. The chain uses TRBV28 and TRBJ2-6; D remains ambiguous. Germline V gene data show CDR1 as MDHEN and CDR2 as SYDVKM. The V and J ends lost 0 bases and 0 bases respectively, with 3 bases between them. This CDR3 is 15 amino acids long.

The V and J genes are TRBV5-4 and TRBJ2-3; possibly TRBD2 for D (5 bases). CDR1 is SGHNT and CDR2 is YYREEE in the germline V gene (reference sequence). The CDR3 spans 15 residues. Trimming cost V 3 bases and J 6 bases, with 17 bases left between them. The CDR3 DNA sequence: TGTGCCAGCAGCTCGCAAATCAGCGGACGGGATACGCAGTATTTT. Residues: CASSSQISGRDTQYF.

The CDR3 sequence is CASSSTKTGGGNYGYTF. The DNA for the CDR3 is TGCGCCAGCAGCTCCACTAAGACAGGGGGTGGGAACTATGGCTACACCTTC. V and J are TRBV5-1 and TRBJ1-2, with TRBD1 matching 9 bases. Germline V gene lookup returns CDR1 SGHRS and CDR2 YFSETQ. This CDR3 has 17 amino acids. V lost 3 bases to trimming and J lost 2 bases; unmatched junction nucleotides: 11.

The chain combines TRBV19 with TRBJ2-7; TRBD2 aligns across 9 bases. The CDR3 loop spans 13 amino acids. Germline V CDR1 and CDR2: LNHDA, SQIVND (reference sequence). Trimming cost V 2 bases and J 6 bases; bases outside gene matches: 2. CDR3 DNA sequence: TGTGCCAGTAGTATAAAGCGGGAGGCCGAGCAGTACTTC. Translated: CASSIKREAEQYF.

V and J are TRBV19 and TRBJ1-1; a possible D gene is TRBD1 (5 bases). The CDR3 runs 16 residues. V lost 3 bases and J lost 3, with 17 bases in between. The germline gives CDR1 LNHDA, CDR2 SQIVND (reference sequence). CDR3 sequence reads: CASSIPFGAPDTEAFF. CDR3 nucleotides: TGTGCCAGTAGTATTCCGTTCGGGGCGCCGGACACTGAAGCTTTCTTT.

The chain combines TRBV10-3 with TRBJ1-3; D is undetermined. Per germline, CDR1 ENHRY and CDR2 SYGVKD. The CDR3 has 11 amino acids. Trimming removed 4 bases at V and 10 bases at J, with 8 bases between. In DNA form, the CDR3 reads TGTGCCATCAGTGGGCGTCGGACCATATATTTT. Amino acid sequence: CAISGRRTIYF.

V usage is TRBV27 and J usage is TRBJ2-3; D is undetermined. The CDR3 is 15 amino acids. The germline CDR1 and CDR2 sequences are MNHEY and SMNVEV (reference sequence). The V gene lost 6 bases and the J gene lost 0 bases, with 13 bases spanning the gap. CDR3 coding DNA: TGTGCCAGCAGCCCTGTGGTCACGAGCACAGATACGCAGTATTTT. It translates to CASSPVVTSTDTQYF.

This chain uses TRBV5-8 with TRBJ2-7, with D unresolved. This CDR3 has 13 residues. Germline CDR1 and CDR2: SGHTS and YDEGEE. The ends were cut back, 2 bases at V and 1 base at J, with 7 bases in the middle. The CDR3 here is CASSLRGSYEQYV. The CDR3 DNA follows: TGTGCCAGCAGCTTAAGAGGATCCTACGAGCAGTACGTC.